Reported below is one T cell receptor beta chain. Antigen: not known. These data originate in a study of response to subunit inactivated influenza vaccine. MiXCR was run by TCRdb on the RT-PCR reads, yielding one entry per CDR3 protein. The sample comprises fewer than 350,000 distinct CDR3 sequences, roughly a fifth of which are singletons, and 10% rests with the top ten. Study-level findings and limits: That few new T cells are recruited by each seasonal influenza vaccination was the authors' suggestion.

This CDR3 region has 15 residues. Germline CDR1 reads DFQATT; CDR2 reads SNEGSKA (reference sequence). Trimming removed 1 base from V and 0 bases from J; junction bases left unmatched: 3. The sequence was obtained from a man between 50 and 69 years old who received an inactivated influenza vaccine. The chain carries TRBV20-1 and TRBJ2-1, with 7 positions matching TRBD2. The sample here was PBMCs from blood, taken roughly 20 months after vaccination. CDR3 residues: CSARVGLDSYNEQFF. In DNA, the CDR3 is TGCAGTGCTAGAGTTGGACTAGACTCCTACAATGAGCAGTTCTTC.